These 32 T cell receptor beta chains were sequenced from one sample in a study of T cell responses to AZD1222 COVID-19 vaccine. Here immunoSEQ multiplex PCR was the method, and the copy in TCRdb shows in-frame clones only, minus some. The sample shows roughly 110,000 clones, more than 75% of them seen only once. The source material was peripheral blood, sampled on day 0 of AZD1222 vaccination. The receptors here all came from an adult in good health.

V is TRBV10-3 and J is TRBJ2-2, with unresolved D. V lost 3 bases, J lost 8 bases, and 7 bases lay in between. Germline V CDR1 and CDR2: ENHRY, SYGVKD. CDR3 length equals 12 residues. The CDR3, as DNA: TGTGCCATCAGTGACCTCGTAGGGGAGCTGTTTTTT. Protein: CAISDLVGELFF.

This chain links TRBV7-9 with TRBJ2-7; the D is unclear. Looked up from germline, CDR1 is SEHNR and CDR2 is FQNEAQ (reference sequence). The CDR3 totals 14 residues. The germline V and J ends were trimmed by 2 bases and 5 bases, with 13 bases remaining between them. The CDR3 reads CASSLMEQSDEQYF. Here the CDR3 DNA reads TGTGCCAGCAGCTTAATGGAGCAAAGCGACGAGCAGTACTTC.

J is TRBJ1-2 and V is TRBV6-5, with D unresolved. The V gene's germline CDR1 is MNHEY and CDR2 SVGAGI. V was pared by 5 bases and J by 4 bases, with 14 bases between. The length of the CDR3 is 14 residues. The CDR3 sequence: CASSIPRTFYGYTF. The CDR3 DNA sequence: TGTGCCAGCAGTATTCCCCGGACCTTCTATGGCTACACCTTC.

This clone was detected once. The chain is built from TRBV2 and TRBJ1-2, with a weak D call TRBD1 (6 bases). Germline CDR1 SNHLY, CDR2 FYNNEI. This CDR3 contains 15 residues. The ends were cut back, 5 bases at V and 4 bases at J, with 17 bases in the middle. In nucleotides, the CDR3 is TGTGCCAGCAGTTTCAGCACAGGGAGTAGCTATGGCTACACCTTC. It yields the protein CASSFSTGSSYGYTF.

The chain carries TRBV11-1 and TRBJ2-3; perhaps D is TRBD1 or TRBD2 (6 bases each). Per germline, CDR1 SGHAT and CDR2 FQDESV (reference sequence). Trimming pared 5 bases from V and 2 bases from J, leaving 14 bases between. The CDR3 is made up of 15 amino acids. Here the CDR3 DNA reads TGTGCCAGCAGCACCCCGGGGGCAACCACAGATACGCAGTATTTT. Its translation: CASSTPGATTDTQYF. Looking up the rest from reference TRBV11-1 and TRBJ2-3 gives the full variable domain: EAEVAQSPRYKITEKSQAVAFWCDPISGHATLYWYRQILGQGPELLVQFQDESVVDDSQLPKDRFSAERLKGVDSTLKIQPAELGDSAMYLCASSTPGATTDTQYFGPGTRLTVL.

This chain links TRBV30 with TRBJ2-3; 11 positions match TRBD1. There are 14 residues in the CDR3. Trimming at V came to 8 bases and at J to 5 bases, leaving 9 bases not matched to a gene. Germline CDR1 and CDR2: GTSNPN and SVGIG (reference sequence). CDR3 bases: TGTGCCGGCTCCCGGGACAGGGGGTTAGATACGCAGTATTTT. Translated: CAGSRDRGLDTQYF. The full variable domain, in which reference TRBV30 and TRBJ2-3 provide the parts outside the CDR3, is SQTIHQWPATLVQPVGSPLSLECTVEGTSNPNLYWYRQAAGRGLQLLFYSVGIGQISSEVPQNLSASRPQDRQFILSSKKLLLSDSGFYLCAGSRDRGLDTQYFGPGTRLTVL.

This clone came up once. The chain employs TRBV5-1 and TRBJ2-7; D may be TRBD2 (6 bases). Germline values: CDR1 SGHRS, CDR2 YFSETQ. The CDR3 loop spans 14 amino acids. V was clipped by 4 bases and J by 2 bases, with 13 bases between them. The CDR3 DNA reads as TGCGCCAGCAGCCCGGGGCGCGGGGCCTACGAGCAGTACTTC. Its protein is CASSPGRGAYEQYF.

The chain carries TRBV6-6 and TRBJ1-3; 7 bases match TRBD1. CDR1 is MNHNY, CDR2 SVGAGI, per germline (reference sequence). V lost 8 bases and J lost 8; bases outside the gene matches: 6. The CDR3 runs 12 residues. CDR3 bases: TGTGCCAGCGGTACAGGGGCGGACACCATATATTTT. As protein: CASGTGADTIYF.

This chain connects TRBV2 to TRBJ1-3; 10 bases agree with TRBD1. The CDR3 extends over 15 amino acids. CDR1 is SNHLY, CDR2 FYNNEI, per germline. Trimming cost V 3 bases and J 6 bases; bases outside gene matches: 5. DNA for the CDR3: TGTGCCAGCAGTGATGGGGGACAGGGGAAAAACACCATATATTTT. The encoded protein is CASSDGGQGKNTIYF.

The CDR3 loop is CSVFQDGYTF. The CDR3 nucleotides read TGCAGCGTTTTCCAGGATGGCTACACCTTC. The rearrangement links TRBV29-1 to TRBJ1-2; D gene uncertain. The CDR3 totals 10 residues. Germline V lookup: CDR1 SQVTM, CDR2 ANQGSEA. Trimming stripped 5 bases from V and 6 bases from J, with 7 bases between.

V and J are TRBV15 and TRBJ1-5; the match to TRBD1 covers 7 bases. Germline CDR1 and CDR2: LNHNV and YYDKDF (reference sequence). The CDR3 loop spans 15 amino acids. The trim removed 5 bases at V and 6 bases at J, leaving 10 bases unmatched. CDR3 DNA sequence: TGTGCCACCAGCCTCACTGCAGGGGGTAGTCAGCCCCAGCATTTT. The encoded protein is CATSLTAGGSQPQHF.

The chain joins TRBV5-4 to TRBJ1-4; the D is unclear. Trimming cost V 1 base and J 4 bases, with 8 bases left between them. In germline, CDR1 is SGHNT, CDR2 YYREEE (reference sequence). This CDR3 contains 14 residues. The CDR3 bases are TGTGCCAGCAGCTTGAACCGGGTTAATGAAAAACTGTTTTTT. Its protein product is CASSLNRVNEKLFF.

This clone was observed once. V usage is TRBV7-2 and J usage is TRBJ2-2; 9 bases line up with TRBD2. V was pared by 5 bases and J by 2 bases, with 6 bases of the junction left unmatched. The CDR3 has 16 amino acids. CDR1 SGHTA and CDR2 FQGNSA come from the germline V gene. CDR3 residues: CASSLRLAANTGELFF. In nucleotides, the CDR3 is TGTGCCAGCAGCCTCCGACTAGCGGCTAACACCGGGGAGCTGTTTTTT.

The chain uses TRBV11-2 and TRBJ2-7, with 9 bases aligning to TRBD2. With 6 bases clipped from V and 3 bases from J, the junction kept 12 bases outside the gene matches. CDR3 size: 16 residues. CDR1 and CDR2 from the germline V gene are SGHAT and FQNNGV. For the CDR3, the DNA is TGTGCCAGCAGTATTCTCCTAGCGGGAAGGGACTACGAGCAGTACTTC. Its translation is CASSILLAGRDYEQYF.

This chain links TRBV27 with TRBJ1-1, with D tentatively TRBD1 (5 bases). CDR1 and CDR2 (germline): MNHEY, SMNVEV (reference sequence). The CDR3 extends over 17 amino acids. Trimming left V 5 bases short and J 5 bases short, with 24 bases between. CDR3: CASSPGDGRTLSTEAFF. The CDR3 bases are TGTGCCAGCAGTCCGGGGGACGGGCGAACCTTGAGTACTGAAGCTTTCTTT.

This rearrangement joins TRBV28 to TRBJ2-7; 7 nucleotides match TRBD1. Germline values: CDR1 MDHEN, CDR2 SYDVKM. J was trimmed by 7 bases and V by 6 bases; bases with no gene match: 6. The CDR3 sequence is 12 residues long. The CDR3 loop is CASSRDSREQYF. Written as DNA, the CDR3 is TGTGCCAGCAGCCGGGACAGTCGGGAGCAGTACTTC.

This clone came up once. The junction and the germline gene differ at one end; a read error may be behind it. This chain joins TRBV7-3 and TRBJ2-1; D uncertain. The CDR3 is 13 residues long. CDR1 and CDR2 (germline): SGHTA, FQGTGA. CDR3 in amino acids: CASSYGSFNEQFF. CDR3 DNA: TGTGCCAGCAGCTACGGGTCCTTCAATGAGCAGTTCTTC.

This chain links TRBV28 with TRBJ1-2, with D possibly being TRBD1 (5 bases). CDR3 length: 15 residues. The V end was cut by 7 bases, the J end by 3 bases, with 18 bases between. Germline-derived CDR1 and CDR2 are MDHEN and SYDVKM. The CDR3 protein is CASTPGHLQHYGYTF. In DNA form, the CDR3 reads TGTGCCAGCACCCCTGGACACCTACAACACTATGGCTACACCTTC.

The rearrangement links TRBV29-1 to TRBJ1-2, with D perhaps TRBD1 (5 bases). V was clipped by 3 bases and J by 3 bases, with 14 bases between them. The V gene's germline CDR1 is SQVTM and CDR2 ANQGSEA. The CDR3 extends over 14 amino acids. Here the CDR3 reads CSVDLGGGDYGYTF. Written as DNA, the CDR3 is TGCAGCGTTGATCTCGGCGGGGGAGACTATGGCTACACCTTC. The full variable domain, rest sourced from reference TRBV29-1 and TRBJ1-2, is SAVISQKPSRDICQRGTSLTIQCQVDSQVTMMFWYRQQPGQSLTLIATANQGSEATYESGFVIDKFPISRPNLTFSTLTVSNMSPEDSSIYLCSVDLGGGDYGYTFGSGTRLTVV.

The CDR3: CASSYDTGRIQETQYF. The CDR3 region has the DNA TGTGCCAGCAGCTACGATACGGGACGGATACAAGAGACCCAGTACTTC. The chain employs TRBV7-6 and TRBJ2-5, with D perhaps assigned TRBD1 or TRBD2 (5 bases each). This CDR3 comprises 16 residues. Trimming left V 4 bases short and J 2 bases short, with 17 bases between. Germline loops: CDR1 SGHVS, CDR2 FNYEAQ. Looking up the rest from reference TRBV7-6 and TRBJ2-5 gives the full variable domain: GAGVSQSPRYKVTKRGQDVALRCDPISGHVSLYWYRQALGQGPEFLTYFNYEAQQDKSGLPNDRFSAERPEGSISTLTIQRTEQRDSAMYRCASSYDTGRIQETQYFGPGTRLLVL.

This clone occurred once. The chain employs TRBV9 and TRBJ2-1; 10 bases align to TRBD2. The CDR3 sequence is 14 residues long. Germline V lookup: CDR1 SGDLS, CDR2 YYNGEE. V lost 3 bases to trimming and J lost 7 bases; unmatched junction nucleotides: 4. The CDR3 spells CASSGSSGGNEQFF. The CDR3 DNA reads as TGTGCCAGCAGCGGTTCTAGCGGGGGAAATGAGCAGTTCTTC.

V is TRBV19 and J is TRBJ2-4; the match to TRBD1 covers 8 bases. Germline V gene data show CDR1 as LNHDA and CDR2 as SQIVND (reference sequence). The CDR3 totals 14 residues. Trimming cost V 8 bases and J 3 bases; bases outside gene matches: 6. In nucleotides, the CDR3 is TGTGCCAGTGCAGGGGGCGCGGGCAAAAACATTCAGTACTTC. Its translation is CASAGGAGKNIQYF.

V gene TRBV6-2 or TRBV6-3 combines with J gene TRBJ2-7; TRBD2 matches at 7 bases. Germline V gives CDR1 MNHEY, CDR2 SVGEGT. V was clipped by 2 bases and J by 6 bases; unmatched bases: 4. The CDR3 sequence is 13 residues long. The CDR3 nucleotides are TGTGCCAGCAGTTACACCCGCGGGGGCGAGCAGTACTTC. Amino acid sequence: CASSYTRGGEQYF.

The rearrangement uses TRBV2 and TRBJ2-2; D may be TRBD2 (6 bases). The CDR3 is 14 amino acids. Germline CDR1 is SNHLY and CDR2 is FYNNEI. The germline V and J ends were trimmed by 6 bases and 5 bases, with 13 bases remaining between them. The CDR3 protein is CASSRDSITGELFF. CDR3 DNA: TGTGCCAGCAGCCGGGACTCGATAACCGGGGAGCTGTTTTTT.

The chain recombines TRBV28 with TRBJ1-3, with D perhaps TRBD1 (5 bases). Trimming left V 1 base short and J 0 bases short, with 10 bases between. CDR3 length: 16 residues. Germline V gene lookup returns CDR1 MDHEN and CDR2 SYDVKM. For the CDR3, the DNA is TGTGCCAGCAGTTTATTGGGACTGACCTCTGGAAACACCATATATTTT. This gives the protein CASSLLGLTSGNTIYF.

V usage is TRBV28 and J usage is TRBJ1-1, with 8 bases aligning to TRBD1. This CDR3 comprises 13 residues. Germline CDR1 reads MDHEN; CDR2 reads SYDVKM. The trim removed 5 bases at V and 5 bases at J, leaving 4 bases unmatched. In DNA, the CDR3 is TGTGCCAGCAGTCGACAGGGGCGGACTGAAGCTTTCTTT. Its translation: CASSRQGRTEAFF. Combining the CDR3 with reference TRBV28 and TRBJ1-1 gives the whole variable domain DVKVTQSSRYLVKRTGEKVFLECVQDMDHENMFWYRQDPGLGLRLIYFSYDVKMKEKGDIPEGYSVSREKKERFSLILESASTNQTSMYLCASSRQGRTEAFFGQGTRLTVV.

The chain uses TRBV19 and TRBJ1-1; perhaps TRBD1 as D (6 bases). Trimming pared 4 bases from V and 0 bases from J, leaving 12 bases between. Looked up from germline, CDR1 is LNHDA and CDR2 is SQIVND (reference sequence). The CDR3 is 15 amino acids. The DNA for the CDR3 is TGTGCCAGTAGTACGGGGACAACCATGAACACTGAAGCTTTCTTT. The encoded protein is CASSTGTTMNTEAFF. The whole variable domain, remainder taken from reference TRBV19 and TRBJ1-1, is DGGITQSPKYLFRKEGQNVTLSCEQNLNHDAMYWYRQDPGQGLRLIYYSQIVNDFQKGDIAEGYSVSREKKESFPLTVTSAQKNPTAFYLCASSTGTTMNTEAFFGQGTRLTVV.

This chain connects TRBV19 to TRBJ2-2; 7 bases fit TRBD1. The CDR3 runs 16 residues. Germline CDR1 reads LNHDA; CDR2 reads SQIVND (reference sequence). V shed 5 bases, J shed 0 bases, and the junction held 6 bases outside the gene matches. CDR3 in amino acids: CASSLRTGSNTGELFF. The CDR3 DNA follows: TGTGCCAGTAGTCTCCGGACAGGATCGAACACCGGGGAGCTGTTTTTT.

The chain is built from TRBV3-1 (or the pseudogene TRBV3-2) and TRBJ2-7, with a tentative D call TRBD2 (5 bases). CDR1 LGHDT and CDR2 YNNKEL come from the germline V gene (reference sequence). V lost 1 base to trimming and J lost 9 bases, with 13 bases between them. The CDR3 is 13 residues long. In DNA, the CDR3 is TGTGCCAGCAGCCAAGGGTCCGGAGGCGTGCAGTACTTC. Protein product: CASSQGSGGVQYF.

This clone was counted a single time. The V and J genes are TRBV4-2 and TRBJ2-1; 13 bases are a match to TRBD2. The CDR3 is 17 amino acids. V lost 1 base, J lost 4 bases, and 4 bases stayed unmatched. CDR1 and CDR2 from the germline V gene are LGHNA and YNFKEQ. CDR3 nucleotide sequence: TGTGCCAGCAGCCAAGGAACTAGCGGGAGGGTTTACAATGAGCAGTTCTTC. This encodes CASSQGTSGRVYNEQFF.

The count of this clone is one. The J gene is TRBJ2-5, the V gene TRBV28; perhaps TRBD2 as D (6 bases). This CDR3 spans 14 amino acids. From germline, CDR1 is MDHEN and CDR2 SYDVKM. V lost 3 bases, J lost 5 bases, and 13 bases lay in between. CDR3 in amino acids: CASSLSGGIETQYF. The CDR3 DNA is TGTGCCAGCAGTTTGTCGGGCGGGATTGAGACCCAGTACTTC.

On this clone: The same CDR3 also results from other DNA sequences found in this sample. CDR3 sequence reads: CASSPGNEQFF. The CDR3 region has the DNA TGTGCCAGCTCACCAGGGAATGAGCAGTTCTTC. This chain connects TRBV18 to TRBJ2-1; D not resolved. Germline V lookup: CDR1 KGHSH, CDR2 LQKENI. The V end was cut by 2 bases, the J end by 7 bases, with 3 bases between. The CDR3 loop spans 11 amino acids.